This T cell receptor (beta chain) was sequenced during a study of CD8 T cells in ankylosing spondylitis. Findings and limits, study-wide: For ankylosing spondylitis blood, a TCR beta motif of about 8 highly homologous variants appeared characteristic.

Germline CDR1 reads SGHTA; CDR2 reads FQGNSA. CDR3 size: 15 residues. Trimming pared 1 base from V and 3 bases from J, leaving 12 bases between. Via MiXCR, TCRdb re-called the 5' RACE reads, giving one row per CDR3 protein. The table has 750,000 to 850,000 distinct CDR3 sequences, about an eighth seen once. Of note for this clonotype: Antigen unknown.

The sequenced sample consisted of blood, either unsorted or a sorted T cell fraction (not recorded which). The sequence derives from a male donor with ankylosing spondylitis. The chain couples TRBV7-2 to TRBJ1-2; D gene uncertain. CDR3 region: CASSLGRGPDYGYTF. CDR3 sequence (DNA): TGTGCCAGCAGCTTAGGTCGTGGGCCAGACTATGGCTACACCTTC.